This paragraph covers one T cell receptor beta chain sequence. Its antigen remains unknown. This entry belongs to a study of cytomegalovirus exposure and HLA in healthy donors. Whole-study context: A later analysis reported the same platform for the 100 to 150 validation repertoires and the 650 to 750 first-cohort repertoires.

The V end was cut by 6 bases, the J end by 3 bases, with 21 bases between. This CDR3 region has 16 residues. Per germline, CDR1 LNHNV and CDR2 YYDKDF (reference sequence). Libraries were prepared by immunoSEQ multiplex PCR; TCRdb keeps only in-frame clonotypes and omits some of them. The sample includes 250,000 to 400,000 clones, approximately 90% seen only once; the top ten take over 1%. Study observations and caveats: The authors listed 150 or so TCR beta chains as cytomegalovirus-associated.

The TCR comes from a woman aged 25 to 39 in good health and CMV-seropositive. The sample comprised PBMCs. V and J are TRBV15 and TRBJ2-7; possibly TRBD1 for D (5 bases). CDR3 DNA sequence: TGTGCCACCAGTTCTCCAAGGGGCACAGCGATCTACGAGCAGTACTTC. Protein sequence: CATSSPRGTAIYEQYF.